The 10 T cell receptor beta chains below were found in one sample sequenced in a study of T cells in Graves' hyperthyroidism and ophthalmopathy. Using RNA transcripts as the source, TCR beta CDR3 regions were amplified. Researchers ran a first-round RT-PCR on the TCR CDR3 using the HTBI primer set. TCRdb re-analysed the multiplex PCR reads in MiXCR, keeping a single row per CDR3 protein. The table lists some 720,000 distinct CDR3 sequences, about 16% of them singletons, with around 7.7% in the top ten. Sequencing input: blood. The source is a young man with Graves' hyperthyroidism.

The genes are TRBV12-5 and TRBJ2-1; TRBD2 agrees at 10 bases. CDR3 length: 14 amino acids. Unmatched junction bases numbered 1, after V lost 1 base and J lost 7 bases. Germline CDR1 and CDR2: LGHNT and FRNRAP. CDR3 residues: CASGLASGRNEQFF. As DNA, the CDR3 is TGTGCTAGTGGTTTGGCTAGCGGGAGAAATGAGCAGTTCTTC.

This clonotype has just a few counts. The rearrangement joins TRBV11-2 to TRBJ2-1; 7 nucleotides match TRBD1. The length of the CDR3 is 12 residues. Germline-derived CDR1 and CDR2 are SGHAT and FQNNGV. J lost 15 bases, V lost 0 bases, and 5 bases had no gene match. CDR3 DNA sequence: TGTGCCAGCAGCTTAGAACCGGGACAGCCGTTCTTC. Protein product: CASSLEPGQPFF.

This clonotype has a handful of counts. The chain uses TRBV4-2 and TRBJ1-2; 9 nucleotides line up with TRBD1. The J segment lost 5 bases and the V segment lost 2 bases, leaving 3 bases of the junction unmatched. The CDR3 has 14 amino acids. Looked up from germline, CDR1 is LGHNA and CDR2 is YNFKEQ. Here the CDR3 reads CASSQRTGDYGYTF. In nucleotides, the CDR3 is TGTGCCAGCAGCCAAAGGACAGGGGATTATGGCTACACCTTC.

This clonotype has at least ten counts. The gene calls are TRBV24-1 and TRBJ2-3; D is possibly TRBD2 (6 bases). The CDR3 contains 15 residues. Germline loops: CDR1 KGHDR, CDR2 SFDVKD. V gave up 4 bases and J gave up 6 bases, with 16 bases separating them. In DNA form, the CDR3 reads TGTGCCACCAGTGAATCCGTGGGGGGTTCGGATACGCAGTATTTT. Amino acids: CATSESVGGSDTQYF.

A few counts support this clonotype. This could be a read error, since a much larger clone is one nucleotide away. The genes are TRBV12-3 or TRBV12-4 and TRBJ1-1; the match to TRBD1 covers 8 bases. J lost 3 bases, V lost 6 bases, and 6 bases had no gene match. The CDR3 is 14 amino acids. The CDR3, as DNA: TGTGCCAGCAGGGACAGGGAGGGGGACACTGAAGCTTTCTTT. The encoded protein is CASRDREGDTEAFF.

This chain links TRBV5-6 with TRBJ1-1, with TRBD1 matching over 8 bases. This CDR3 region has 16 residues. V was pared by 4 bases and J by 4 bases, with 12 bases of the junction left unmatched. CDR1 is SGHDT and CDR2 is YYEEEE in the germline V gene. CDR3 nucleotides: TGTGCCAGCAGCCCAGCCGGGACAGGTGGGTCCACTGAAGCTTTCTTT. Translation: CASSPAGTGGSTEAFF. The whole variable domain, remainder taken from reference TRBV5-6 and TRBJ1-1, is DAGVTQSPTHLIKTRGQQVTLRCSPKSGHDTVSWYQQALGQGPQFIFQYYEEEERQRGNFPDRFSGHQFPNYSSELNVNALLLGDSALYLCASSPAGTGGSTEAFFGQGTRLTVV.

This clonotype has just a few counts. DNA for the CDR3: TGCAGCGTTGAAGATACCAGCGAGCAGTTCTTC. Its protein is CSVEDTSEQFF. The V gene is TRBV29-1, the J gene TRBJ2-1; D remains ambiguous. Germline assignment: CDR1 SQVTM and CDR2 ANQGSEA. The V end lost 0 bases, the J end lost 10 bases, and 7 bases lay between the germline ends. The CDR3 length is 11 residues.

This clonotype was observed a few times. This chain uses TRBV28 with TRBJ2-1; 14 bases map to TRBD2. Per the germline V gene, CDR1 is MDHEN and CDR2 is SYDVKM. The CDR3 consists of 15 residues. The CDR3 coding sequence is TGTGGCACAGTTTCGGGACTAGCGGGAGTTAGTGAGCAGTTCTTC. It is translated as CGTVSGLAGVSEQFF.

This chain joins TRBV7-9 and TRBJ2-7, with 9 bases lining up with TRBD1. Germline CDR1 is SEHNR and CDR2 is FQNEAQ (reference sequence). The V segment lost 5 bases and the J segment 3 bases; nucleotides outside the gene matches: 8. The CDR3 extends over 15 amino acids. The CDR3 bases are TGTGCCAGCAGCCAGTACCGGGGACAGGGCTACGAGCAGTACTTC. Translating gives CASSQYRGQGYEQYF.

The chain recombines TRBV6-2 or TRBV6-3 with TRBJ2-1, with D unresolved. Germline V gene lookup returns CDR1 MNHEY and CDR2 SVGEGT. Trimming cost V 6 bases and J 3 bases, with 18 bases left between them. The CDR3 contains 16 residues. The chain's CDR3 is CASRRFEGFGYNEQFF. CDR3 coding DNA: TGTGCCAGCAGGCGCTTCGAAGGTTTTGGCTACAATGAGCAGTTCTTC.